This T cell receptor beta chain derives from a study of CD8 T cell repertoires and HIV-1 epitope variants. Study information: Each of Twenty-five Gag and Nef epitope peptides stimulated a separate culture.

This clone was seen a handful of times. The target antigen is unknown. Survey-depth immunoSEQ sequencing covered TCR beta CDR3 regions. Libraries were prepared by immunoSEQ multiplex PCR; TCRdb keeps only in-frame clonotypes and omits some of them. This table holds 6,000 or so clones, under 70% found once. This receptor was taken from a male donor with HIV. The sequenced sample consisted of cultured CD8+ T cells derived from PBMCs.

The CDR3 nucleotides are TGCGCCAGCAGCCAAGACAGGGGGTCGGGCTATGGCTACACCTTC. This codes for CASSQDRGSGYGYTF. V usage is TRBV4-3 and J usage is TRBJ1-2, with 7 bases fitting TRBD1. Germline CDR1 is LGHNA and CDR2 is YSLEER. The junction had 5 bases not matched to a gene; V was cut back by 0 bases and J by 4 bases. This CDR3 is 15 amino acids long.